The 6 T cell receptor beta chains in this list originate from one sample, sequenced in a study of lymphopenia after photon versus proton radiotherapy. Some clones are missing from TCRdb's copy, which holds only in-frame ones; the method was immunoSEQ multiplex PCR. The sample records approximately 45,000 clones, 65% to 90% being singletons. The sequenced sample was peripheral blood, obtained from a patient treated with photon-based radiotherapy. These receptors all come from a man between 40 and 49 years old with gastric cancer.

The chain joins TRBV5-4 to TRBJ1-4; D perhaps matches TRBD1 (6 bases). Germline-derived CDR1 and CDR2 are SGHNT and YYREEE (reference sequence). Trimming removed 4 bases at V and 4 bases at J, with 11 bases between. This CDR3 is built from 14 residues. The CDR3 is CASSGGQYNEKLFF. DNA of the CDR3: TGTGCCAGCAGCGGTGGACAGTATAATGAAAAACTGTTTTTT.

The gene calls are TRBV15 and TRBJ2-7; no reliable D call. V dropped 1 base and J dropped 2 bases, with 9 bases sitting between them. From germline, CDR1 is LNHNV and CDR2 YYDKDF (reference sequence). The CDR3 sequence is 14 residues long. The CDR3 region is CATSRGPSTYEQYF. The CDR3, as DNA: TGTGCCACCAGCAGAGGCCCTTCAACCTACGAGCAGTACTTC.

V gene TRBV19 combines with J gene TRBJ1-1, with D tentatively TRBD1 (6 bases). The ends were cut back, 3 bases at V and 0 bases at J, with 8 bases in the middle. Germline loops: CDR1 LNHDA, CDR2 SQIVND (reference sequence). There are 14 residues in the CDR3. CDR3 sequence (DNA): TGTGCCAGTAGTATCCGGGACATGAACACTGAAGCTTTCTTT. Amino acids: CASSIRDMNTEAFF.

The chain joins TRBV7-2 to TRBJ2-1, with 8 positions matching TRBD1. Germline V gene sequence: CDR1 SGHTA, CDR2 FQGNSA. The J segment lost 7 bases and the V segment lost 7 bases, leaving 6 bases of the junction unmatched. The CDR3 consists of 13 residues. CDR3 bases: TGTGCCAGCAAGCAGGGGGCAAGGAATGAGCAGTTCTTC. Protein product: CASKQGARNEQFF.

The CDR3 here is CASSSRATGTVNEQYF. The CDR3 DNA follows: TGTGCCAGCAGCTCCAGAGCGACAGGGACAGTGAACGAGCAGTACTTC. The V call is TRBV13, the J call TRBJ2-7, with 7 bases that match TRBD1. V was clipped by 4 bases and J by 5 bases; unmatched bases: 14. This CDR3 spans 16 amino acids. CDR1 and CDR2 (germline): PRHDT, FYEKMQ (reference sequence).

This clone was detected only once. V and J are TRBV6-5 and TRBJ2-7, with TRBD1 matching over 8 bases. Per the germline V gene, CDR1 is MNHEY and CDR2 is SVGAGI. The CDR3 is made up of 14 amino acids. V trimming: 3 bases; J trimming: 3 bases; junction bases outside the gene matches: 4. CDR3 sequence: CASSYYGQGYEQYF. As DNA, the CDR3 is TGTGCCAGCAGTTATTACGGACAGGGCTACGAGCAGTACTTC.